The T cell receptor beta chain described here comes from a study of shared clonotypes between healthy human individuals. Germline V CDR1 and CDR2: SEHNR, FQNEAQ (reference sequence). V gave up 5 bases and J gave up 4 bases, with 8 bases separating them. The CDR3 runs 12 residues. Here immunoSEQ multiplex PCR was the method, and the copy in TCRdb shows in-frame clones only, minus some. The data contain roughly 660,000 clones, about 90% of them seen just once; the ten biggest clones take up roughly 36%. The sequencing input was memory CD8+ T cells from PBMCs. The subset was: CD45RO+ cells pooled with CCR7-negative TemRA cells. The chain is built from TRBV7-9 and TRBJ2-5; no reliable D call. This sequence originates from a man younger than 35 in good health. Some clones in this sample may be carry-over from other donors' samples. The chain's CDR3 is CASSVTAETQYF. Written as DNA, the CDR3 is TGTGCCAGCAGCGTGACGGCAGAGACCCAGTACTTC. Looking up the rest from reference TRBV7-9 and TRBJ2-5 gives the full variable domain: DTGVSQNPRHKITKRGQNVTFRCDPISEHNRLYWYRQTLGQGPEFLTYFQNEAQLEKSRLLSDRFSAERPKGSFSTLEIQRTEQGDSAMYLCASSVTAETQYFGPGTRLLVL.